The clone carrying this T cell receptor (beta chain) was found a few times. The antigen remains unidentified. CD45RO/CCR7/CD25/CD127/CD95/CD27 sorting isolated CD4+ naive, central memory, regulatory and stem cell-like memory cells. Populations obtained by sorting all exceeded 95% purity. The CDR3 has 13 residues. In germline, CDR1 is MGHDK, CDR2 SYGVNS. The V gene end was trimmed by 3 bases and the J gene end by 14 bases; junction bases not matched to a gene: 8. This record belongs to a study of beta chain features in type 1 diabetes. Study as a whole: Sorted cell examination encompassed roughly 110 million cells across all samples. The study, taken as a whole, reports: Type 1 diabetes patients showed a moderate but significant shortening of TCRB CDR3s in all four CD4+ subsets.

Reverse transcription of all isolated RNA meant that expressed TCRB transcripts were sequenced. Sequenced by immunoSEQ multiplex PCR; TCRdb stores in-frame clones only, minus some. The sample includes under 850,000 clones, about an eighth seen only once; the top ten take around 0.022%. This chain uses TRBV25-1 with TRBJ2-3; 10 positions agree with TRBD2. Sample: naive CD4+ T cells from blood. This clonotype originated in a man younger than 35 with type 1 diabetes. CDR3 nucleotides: TGTGCCAGCAGTGAGCTTCTAGCGGGGGCTACGTATTTT. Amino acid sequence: CASSELLAGATYF.